This TCR beta chain was observed in a study of T cells in Graves' hyperthyroidism and ophthalmopathy. Amplification of TCR beta CDR3 regions used RNA as the template. The TCR CDR3 was amplified in a first-round RT-PCR using the HTBI primer set. A single record per CDR3 protein comes from TCRdb applying MiXCR to the multiplex PCR reads. The table records a few hundred thousand distinct CDR3 sequences, approximately 18% of them present only once. This clonotype was detected ten times or more. This sample holds PBMCs from less than 11 ml fresh peripheral blood. Germline V gene data show CDR1 as MNHEY and CDR2 as SMNVEV (reference sequence). This CDR3 spans 17 amino acids. Trimming removed 5 bases from V and 4 bases from J; junction bases left unmatched: 13.

The sequencing sample was made of blood. The rearrangement joins TRBV27 to TRBJ2-7; TRBD2 matches 11 bases. The sequence derives from a man aged 50 to 59 with Graves' ophthalmopathy. The CDR3 sequence is CASSPTSGRVVRYEQYF. As DNA, the CDR3 is TGTGCCAGCAGTCCTACTAGCGGGAGAGTCGTAAGGTACGAGCAGTACTTC.